This T cell receptor (beta chain) stems from a study of blood T cell repertoires in COVID-19. At the level of the study: Nucleic acid was either cDNA or gDNA, and it came from T cells, B-cell-depleted T cells, or PBMCs.

Data came from immunoSEQ multiplex PCR; TCRdb stores just in-frame clones and leaves some out. The sample holds a few hundred thousand clones, around 89% seen once. The ends lost 2 bases at V and 7 bases at J; junction bases unmatched: 10. Per germline, CDR1 SGHTA and CDR2 FQGNSA. The CDR3 has 15 amino acids. Sequences were obtained from PBMCs or T cells enriched from blood (not recorded which). The sequence was collected from a woman aged 18-29 years with acute COVID-19. The chain combines TRBV7-2 with TRBJ2-7, with 8 bases fitting TRBD1. CDR3 in amino acids: CASSLLRDRQVEQYF. The CDR3 coding sequence is TGTGCCAGCAGCTTACTCCGGGACAGGCAAGTGGAGCAGTACTTC.